The clone carrying this TCR beta chain was recorded at least ten times. Its antigen is as yet unknown. Genomic DNA acted as the template from which TCR beta VDJ combination and CDR3 sequence profiling were carried out. In TCRdb, the reads were re-called with MiXCR into one record per CDR3 protein. This sample has roughly 500,000 distinct CDR3 sequences, with around 33% found just once. This sample is part of a study of CD8+CD57+ T cells in acquired aplastic anemia. Study context: Sorted CD4+ and CD8+ cells gave an average of approximately 3.1 ug of DNA.

General study points: Overlap between patients and controls comprised just under 30 CD8+ CDR3 sequences.

Patients picked for sequencing had shown CD8+CD57+ cell expansion detected by flow cytometry. There were no patients without severe acquired aplastic anemia. Sequencing input: sorted CD4+, CD8+, or CD8+CD57+ T cells (not recorded which) from PBMCs. The sequence was collected from a human donor with aplastic anemia.

CDR3 DNA: TGTGCCAGCAGCTTGGCTAGCGGGGTAACGCAGTTCTTC. Amino acid sequence: CASSLASGVTQFF. The genes are TRBV5-6 and TRBJ2-1; 9 bases align to TRBD2. Germline V gene lookup returns CDR1 SGHDT and CDR2 YYEEEE. CDR3 length: 13 residues. With V trimmed by 0 bases and J by 12 bases, 4 bases remained unmatched. Together with reference TRBV5-6 and TRBJ2-1, the CDR3 gives the full variable domain: DAGVTQSPTHLIKTRGQQVTLRCSPKSGHDTVSWYQQALGQGPQFIFQYYEEEERQRGNFPDRFSGHQFPNYSSELNVNALLLGDSALYLCASSLASGVTQFFGPGTRLTVL.